This T cell receptor beta chain is from a study of shared T cell receptors in the human thymus. CDR1 is GTSNPN and CDR2 is SVGIG in the germline V gene (reference sequence). This CDR3 has 13 amino acids. The V end was cut by 3 bases, the J end by 3 bases, with 10 bases between. The assay was immunoSEQ multiplex PCR, and TCRdb's table has in-frame clones only and misses some. The sample lists some 700,000 clones; over 75% were seen once. These sequences were also reported in another study, on human thymus T cells. Per that paper: Infants served as donors; they were healthy and Finnish and were having corrective surgery for congenital heart defects. Thymus tissue was removed during corrective cardiac surgery. Among thymic and blood repertoires, usage of V and J genes appeared biased. What related research reported was that thymic repertoires overlapped highly among unrelated individuals.

Specimen: thymocytes. J is TRBJ2-3 and V is TRBV30, with D maybe TRBD1 (7 bases). The source of this sequence is a boy under three years old with a congenital heart defect. The chain's CDR3 is CAWRTGRTDTQYF. The CDR3 coding sequence is TGTGCCTGGAGGACAGGGAGGACAGATACGCAGTATTTT. The variable domain in full, with the rest retrieved from reference TRBV30 and TRBJ2-3, is SQTIHQWPATLVQPVGSPLSLECTVEGTSNPNLYWYRQAAGRGLQLLFYSVGIGQISSEVPQNLSASRPQDRQFILSSKKLLLSDSGFYLCAWRTGRTDTQYFGPGTRLTVL.